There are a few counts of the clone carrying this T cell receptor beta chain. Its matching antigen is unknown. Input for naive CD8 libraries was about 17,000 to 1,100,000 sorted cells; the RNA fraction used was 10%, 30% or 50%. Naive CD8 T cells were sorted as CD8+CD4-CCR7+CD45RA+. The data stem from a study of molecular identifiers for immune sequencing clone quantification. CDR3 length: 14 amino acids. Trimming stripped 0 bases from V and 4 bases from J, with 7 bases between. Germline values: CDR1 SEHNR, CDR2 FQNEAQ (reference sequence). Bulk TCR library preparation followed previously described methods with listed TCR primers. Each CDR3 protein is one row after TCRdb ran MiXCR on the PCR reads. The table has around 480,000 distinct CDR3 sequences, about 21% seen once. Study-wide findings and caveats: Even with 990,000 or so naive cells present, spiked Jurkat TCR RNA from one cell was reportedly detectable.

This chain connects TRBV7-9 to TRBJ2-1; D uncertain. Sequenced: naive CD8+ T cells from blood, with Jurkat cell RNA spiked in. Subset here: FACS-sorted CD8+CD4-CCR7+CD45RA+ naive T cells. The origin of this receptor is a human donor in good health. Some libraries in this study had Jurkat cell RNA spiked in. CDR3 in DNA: TGTGCCAGCAGCTTAGCGACCCTTTACAATGAGCAGTTCTTC. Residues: CASSLATLYNEQFF.